The 3 T cell receptor beta chains listed next were all sequenced from one sample in a study of T cells in Graves' hyperthyroidism and ophthalmopathy. From RNA transcripts, TCR beta CDR3 regions were amplified. HTBI primers drove first-round RT-PCR of the TCR CDR3. TCRdb itself ran the multiplex PCR reads through MiXCR, one entry per CDR3 protein. The data contain some 760,000 distinct CDR3 sequences, about 15% of them seen just once; the ten biggest clones take up approximately 10%. What was sequenced was blood. These receptors all come from a woman in her late teens or twenties with Graves' hyperthyroidism.

This clonotype was recorded at least ten times. J is TRBJ2-4 and V is TRBV3-1, with 9 bases that match TRBD2. Germline V gives CDR1 LGHDT, CDR2 YNNKEL (reference sequence). The J segment lost 1 base and the V segment lost 1 base, leaving 2 bases of the junction unmatched. CDR3 size: 16 residues. CDR3 nucleotides: TGTGCCAGCAGCCAAGCCAGCGGGAGGGCCAAAAACATTCAGTACTTC. It encodes CASSQASGRAKNIQYF. Variable domain in full (rest from reference TRBV3-1 and TRBJ2-4): DTAVSQTPKYLVTQMGNDKSIKCEQNLGHDTMYWYKQDSKKFLKIMFSYNNKELIINETVPNRFSPKSPDKAHLNLHINSLELGDSAVYFCASSQASGRAKNIQYFGAGTRLSVL.

The V call is TRBV29-1, the J call TRBJ1-1; D perhaps matches TRBD1 (5 bases). Germline CDR1 is SQVTM and CDR2 is ANQGSEA. The CDR3 is made up of 13 amino acids. With 6 bases removed from V and 1 base from J, the gap between germline ends came to 12 bases. CDR3: CSVWGGGNTEAFF. The CDR3 DNA follows: TGCAGCGTGTGGGGGGGAGGGAACACTGAAGCTTTCTTT.

Notes on this clonotype: It may be a read error: a sequence one base away is much more abundant. This chain uses TRBV11-1 with TRBJ2-3; D tentatively reads TRBD1 or TRBD2 (5 bases each). Germline CDR1 is SGHAT and CDR2 is FQDESV (reference sequence). The CDR3 has 15 residues. CDR3 residues: CAGSLARDSTDTQYF. CDR3 DNA: TGTGCCGGCAGCTTAGCCCGGGACAGCACAGATACGCAGTATTTT.